This T cell receptor beta chain was sequenced during a study of T-cell reconstitution after alpha-beta-depleted transplantation in children. Study-level results: Two months or so post-transplant, alpha-beta T cells reportedly derived from several hundred expanded graft clones.

This clonotype showed up many times. Its antigen is not known. V was pared by 7 bases and J by 7 bases, with 6 bases of the junction left unmatched. In germline, CDR1 is MDHEN, CDR2 SYDVKM. This CDR3 has 15 amino acids. Using unique molecular identifiers, the investigators prepared the TCRbeta library. TCRdb fed the PCR reads into MiXCR, producing one record per CDR3 protein. This table holds under 850,000 distinct CDR3 sequences, 13% found once. This chain joins TRBV28 and TRBJ2-1, with 14 bases fitting TRBD2. Specimen: PBMCs, collected before TCRalphabeta/CD19-depleted stem cell transplant. The origin of this receptor is a girl aged 2-10 years with congenital amegakaryocytic thrombocytopenia, due to receive a stem cell transplant. CDR3 amino acids: CASTPGTSGRNEQFF. The CDR3 DNA reads as TGTGCCAGCACCCCTGGGACTAGCGGGAGAAATGAGCAGTTCTTC.